This T cell receptor (beta chain) was identified in a study of blood T cell repertoires in COVID-19. Study at large: Whether acute or convalescent, the COVID-19 samples came from the United States, Italy and Spain. Sources were T cells, B-cell-depleted T cells, or PBMCs; the material itself was cDNA or gDNA.

Seattle patient enrollment occurred during active infection, with longitudinal follow-up thereafter. The authors' processing: Quantification of nucleated cells was approximated via reference gene primer amplification. Sequencing was performed with immunoSEQ multiplex PCR; in TCRdb, only in-frame clones are kept and a portion is missing. That table gives V, J and clone size, and the DNA gave D and trimming. The data contain fewer than 300,000 clones, just over 90% of them seen just once; the ten biggest clones take up 2.2%. In its sample, this clone was seen a few times. V lost 4 bases, J lost 7 bases, and 9 bases stayed unmatched. Germline CDR1 is SGHDN and CDR2 is FVKESK. This CDR3 has 16 residues.

The chain combines TRBV14 with TRBJ2-5; TRBD2 matches 13 bases. This TCR derives from a woman under 40 with COVID-19, enrolled during active disease. Material for sequencing was peripheral blood. CDR3 sequence reads: CASSPWTSGGVWTQYF. The CDR3 DNA sequence: TGTGCCAGCAGCCCTTGGACTAGCGGGGGTGTGTGGACCCAGTACTTC.